A single sample is the source of the 8 T cell receptor beta chains below, sequenced in a study of post-analysis software for immune sequencing data. The antigens for these receptors are not known. Points from the study as a whole: The five TRBV segments detected at higher frequency in patients than in controls included TRBV5-6, TRBV5-1 and TRBV20-1.

Unique molecular identifiers were built into the TCR beta cDNA libraries. TCRdb reprocessed the PCR reads via MiXCR and lists one record per CDR3 protein. The sample contains 650,000 to 850,000 distinct CDR3 sequences, roughly half of which appear only once. The specimen sequenced was blood. The receptors come from a girl between 10 and 17 years old with multiple sclerosis.

The chain is built from TRBV5-1 and TRBJ2-5; either TRBD1 or TRBD2 may fit D (5 bases each). Trimming removed 4 bases at V and 5 bases at J, with 18 bases between. CDR1 is SGHRS and CDR2 is YFSETQ in the germline V gene. The CDR3 totals 15 residues. The CDR3 region is CASSISGGREETQYF. The CDR3 bases are TGCGCCAGCAGCATTAGTGGTGGCAGGGAGGAGACCCAGTACTTC.

This chain joins TRBV5-6 and TRBJ1-2; D perhaps matches TRBD1 (5 bases). V gave up 6 bases and J gave up 1 base, with 19 bases separating them. This CDR3 comprises 16 residues. From germline, CDR1 is SGHDT and CDR2 YYEEEE. CDR3 protein: CASIPRQNLNNYGYTF. The CDR3 DNA reads as TGTGCCAGCATTCCCCGACAGAACCTAAATAACTATGGCTACACCTTC.

This chain uses TRBV7-3 with TRBJ2-7; TRBD2 matches at 13 bases. After removal of 0 bases from V and 3 bases from J, the junction contained 5 bases not matched to a gene. The CDR3 totals 17 residues. Germline CDR1 is SGHTA and CDR2 is FQGTGA. The CDR3 region is CASSLTGLAGHFYEQYF. DNA of the CDR3: TGTGCCAGCAGCTTAACGGGACTAGCGGGGCACTTCTACGAGCAGTACTTC.

This chain links TRBV29-1 with TRBJ2-5; D gene unclear. Germline CDR1 is SQVTM and CDR2 is ANQGSEA. The CDR3 has 13 residues. V dropped 5 bases and J dropped 5 bases, with 15 bases sitting between them. CDR3 nucleotide sequence: TGCAGCGTTAGTTTTTCCGTGGGGGAGACCCAGTACTTC. Protein product: CSVSFSVGETQYF.

The chain combines TRBV6-1 with TRBJ2-1, with 7 positions matching TRBD2. Trimming removed 6 bases from V and 0 bases from J; junction bases left unmatched: 5. The germline CDR1 and CDR2 sequences are MNHNS and SASEGT. This CDR3 spans 15 amino acids. CDR3: CASRTSRISYNEQFF. The CDR3 DNA sequence: TGTGCCAGCAGGACTAGCCGCATCTCCTACAATGAGCAGTTCTTC.

This chain uses TRBV28 with TRBJ2-1, with 8 bases matching TRBD1. CDR1 and CDR2 (germline): MDHEN, SYDVKM. The CDR3 loop spans 13 amino acids. V lost 9 bases to trimming and J lost 5 bases; unmatched junction nucleotides: 6. The CDR3 nucleotides read TGTGCCAGTGACAGGGGTGGAAACAATGAGCAGTTCTTC. Protein product: CASDRGGNNEQFF.

Only a few counts were recorded for this clonotype. The rearrangement joins TRBV5-1 to TRBJ2-7; tentatively, D is TRBD1 (5 bases). V was trimmed by 1 base and J by 2 bases, leaving 10 bases between them. There are 14 residues in the CDR3. Germline loops: CDR1 SGHRS, CDR2 YFSETQ. The CDR3 spells CASSLTGTTYEQYF. CDR3 sequence (DNA): TGCGCCAGCAGCTTGACAGGAACAACCTACGAGCAGTACTTC.

V usage is TRBV7-6 and J usage is TRBJ1-5; maybe TRBD1 (5 bases). Germline V gene data show CDR1 as SGHVS and CDR2 as FNYEAQ. The CDR3 covers 17 residues. Between the trimmed V and J ends, which lost 5 bases and 0 bases, there was a span of 17 bases. This CDR3 reads CASSHWGGDYSNQPQHF. In nucleotides, the CDR3 is TGTGCCAGCAGCCACTGGGGCGGCGACTATAGCAATCAGCCCCAGCATTTT. The whole variable domain, remainder taken from reference TRBV7-6 and TRBJ1-5, is GAGVSQSPRYKVTKRGQDVALRCDPISGHVSLYWYRQALGQGPEFLTYFNYEAQQDKSGLPNDRFSAERPEGSISTLTIQRTEQRDSAMYRCASSHWGGDYSNQPQHFGDGTRLSIL.